These 29 T cell receptor beta chains were sequenced from one sample in a study of OX40 agonist ivuxolimab in advanced cancers. TCRdb's table, derived via immunoSEQ multiplex PCR, lists solely in-frame clones and lacks some. This table has roughly 69,000 clones, 91% appearing once. The sample in question was CD4+ or CD8+ T cells sorted from blood, obtained in a trial of the OX40 agonist ivuxolimab. Receptors originate from an adult with an advanced solid tumor such as melanoma, head and neck, liver or kidney cancer.

The chain uses TRBV19 and TRBJ1-3; the D is unclear. V lost 9 bases, J lost 1 base, and 13 bases lay in between. This CDR3 has 14 residues. The germline V gene has CDR1 LNHDA and CDR2 SQIVND (reference sequence). CDR3 protein: CASGSQTSGNTIYF. CDR3 sequence (DNA): TGTGCCAGCGGTTCGCAGACATCTGGAAACACCATATATTTT.

V usage is TRBV28 and J usage is TRBJ2-1; the match to TRBD2 covers 8 bases. Germline V gene data show CDR1 as MDHEN and CDR2 as SYDVKM. This CDR3 contains 15 residues. V gave up 1 base and J gave up 4 bases; unmatched junction bases: 3. The CDR3 bases are TGTGCCAGCAGTTTATATGGCGGGGGGTACAATGAGCAGTTCTTC. Translating gives CASSLYGGGYNEQFF.

The CDR3 DNA reads TGTGCCAGCTCACCACTTCCTGGAGAGACCCAGTACTTC. It encodes CASSPLPGETQYF. The rearrangement links TRBV18 to TRBJ2-5; no reliable D call. Germline V lookup: CDR1 KGHSH, CDR2 LQKENI. Trimming pared 1 base from V and 4 bases from J, leaving 7 bases between. The CDR3 contains 13 residues.

The rearrangement joins TRBV30 to TRBJ1-1, with D perhaps TRBD1 (6 bases). V lost 3 bases and J 4 bases, leaving 15 bases between the germline ends. The length of the CDR3 is 14 residues. Germline CDR1 and CDR2: GTSNPN and SVGIG (reference sequence). Here the CDR3 DNA reads TGTGCCTGGAGGTGGGGTGTAGGGGGCACTGAAGCTTTCTTT. As protein: CAWRWGVGGTEAFF. The full variable domain, in which reference TRBV30 and TRBJ1-1 provide the parts outside the CDR3, is SQTIHQWPATLVQPVGSPLSLECTVEGTSNPNLYWYRQAAGRGLQLLFYSVGIGQISSEVPQNLSASRPQDRQFILSSKKLLLSDSGFYLCAWRWGVGGTEAFFGQGTRLTVV.

The DNA for the CDR3 is TGTGCCATCAGTGATAGGACAGGCGCTAGTTCGTTTGGTGGCTACACCTTC. Encoded protein: CAISDRTGASSFGGYTF. The gene calls are TRBV10-3 and TRBJ1-2; 7 nucleotides match TRBD1. Losses at the gene ends were 3 bases for V and 7 bases for J; bases not matched to a gene: 17. Germline V CDR1 and CDR2: ENHRY, SYGVKD. The CDR3 consists of 17 residues.

This chain uses TRBV6-5 with TRBJ1-2; D is possibly TRBD1 (5 bases). This CDR3 spans 15 amino acids. The V and J ends lost 0 bases and 7 bases respectively, with 15 bases between them. Per the germline V gene, CDR1 is MNHEY and CDR2 is SVGAGI. This CDR3 is CASSYSTGGSVGYTF. As DNA, the CDR3 is TGTGCCAGCAGTTACTCGACTGGGGGTTCAGTTGGCTACACCTTC.

V gene TRBV6-5 combines with J gene TRBJ2-2; TRBD1 agrees at 7 bases. The germline V gene has CDR1 MNHEY and CDR2 SVGAGI. This CDR3 region has 15 residues. V shed 10 bases and J 0 bases; nucleotides not matched to a gene: 8. This CDR3 is CATYRGQTNTGELFF. DNA of the CDR3: TGTGCCACTTATAGGGGGCAGACGAACACCGGGGAGCTGTTTTTT.

The chain uses TRBV11-2 and TRBJ2-7; 11 bases agree with TRBD2. J was trimmed by 5 bases and V by 3 bases; bases with no gene match: 6. Per germline, CDR1 SGHAT and CDR2 FQNNGV. The CDR3 runs 15 residues. This CDR3 is CASSLTSGIVHEQYF. The CDR3 nucleotides are TGTGCCAGCAGCTTGACTAGCGGGATAGTCCACGAGCAGTACTTC. Supplemented by reference TRBV11-2 and TRBJ2-7, the full variable domain reads EAGVAQSPRYKIIEKRQSVAFWCNPISGHATLYWYQQILGQGPKLLIQFQNNGVVDDSQLPKDRFSAERLKGVDSTLKIQPAKLEDSAVYLCASSLTSGIVHEQYFGPGTRLTVT.

V usage is TRBV28 and J usage is TRBJ2-5; 7 bases align to TRBD2. CDR1 is MDHEN, CDR2 SYDVKM, per germline. V was pared by 5 bases and J by 5 bases, with 14 bases of the junction left unmatched. The CDR3 loop spans 16 amino acids. DNA for the CDR3: TGTGCCAGCAGTCCCCAAAGACCGGGAGGCCGGGAGACCCAGTACTTC. This gives the protein CASSPQRPGGRETQYF. The full variable domain, with the rest looked up from reference TRBV28 and TRBJ2-5, is DVKVTQSSRYLVKRTGEKVFLECVQDMDHENMFWYRQDPGLGLRLIYFSYDVKMKEKGDIPEGYSVSREKKERFSLILESASTNQTSMYLCASSPQRPGGRETQYFGPGTRLLVL.

J is TRBJ2-1 and V is TRBV11-2, with 10 bases matching TRBD1. Germline V gene data show CDR1 as SGHAT and CDR2 as FQNNGV. This CDR3 has 15 amino acids. V lost 5 bases to trimming and J lost 6 bases; unmatched junction nucleotides: 7. The CDR3 is CASSEDRGLINEQFF. CDR3 in DNA: TGTGCCAGCAGCGAAGACAGGGGGCTAATCAATGAGCAGTTCTTC.

The V and J genes are TRBV29-1 and TRBJ1-5; D gene uncertain. CDR3 length: 14 amino acids. Germline values: CDR1 SQVTM, CDR2 ANQGSEA. The germline V and J ends were trimmed by 5 bases and 3 bases, with 14 bases remaining between them. CDR3 bases: TGCAGCGTTCGGACGGGCAGCTACAATCAGCCCCAGCATTTT. Protein sequence: CSVRTGSYNQPQHF.

The CDR3, as DNA: TGTGCCACCAGCAGAGGCCGACCGGGTCTGGAGGACGAGCAGTACTTC. Its protein is CATSRGRPGLEDEQYF. This chain uses TRBV15 with TRBJ2-7, with a possible D match to TRBD2 (5 bases). V was cut by 1 base and J by 5 bases, with 18 bases left in between. The CDR3 covers 16 residues. Germline-derived CDR1 and CDR2 are LNHNV and YYDKDF (reference sequence).

V gene TRBV6-5 combines with J gene TRBJ1-2; TRBD1 is a possible D gene (5 bases). This CDR3 has 14 amino acids. V lost 3 bases and J lost 5, with 13 bases in between. Germline V gives CDR1 MNHEY, CDR2 SVGAGI. The CDR3 sequence is CASSYGSGRYGYTF. In DNA, the CDR3 is TGTGCCAGCAGTTATGGGTCAGGGAGATATGGCTACACCTTC.

V is TRBV7-9 and J is TRBJ1-1, with D possibly TRBD1 on 6 matching bases. This CDR3 has 14 residues. CDR1 is SEHNR and CDR2 is FQNEAQ in the germline V gene (reference sequence). The V end was cut by 3 bases, the J end by 9 bases, with 17 bases between. CDR3 DNA: TGTGCCAGCAGCTTTACGACAGACAGGTCCAAAGCTTTCTTT. Its translation is CASSFTTDRSKAFF.

The chain employs TRBV19 and TRBJ2-5, with TRBD2 as a possible D gene (6 bases). The germline V gene encodes CDR1 LNHDA and CDR2 SQIVND (reference sequence). Between the trimmed V and J ends, which lost 5 bases and 5 bases, there was a span of 18 bases. The CDR3 runs to 15 residues. CDR3 in amino acids: CASSQTEGIWETQYF. CDR3 DNA: TGTGCCAGTAGTCAAACGGAGGGGATTTGGGAGACCCAGTACTTC.

The rearrangement links TRBV11-2 to TRBJ2-7, with 8 nucleotides matching TRBD1. The V and J ends lost 0 bases and 3 bases, in that order; junction bases with no gene match: 4. The germline CDR1 and CDR2 sequences are SGHAT and FQNNGV. This CDR3 is built from 15 residues. CDR3: CASSLDPGGYYEQYF. The CDR3 nucleotides are TGTGCCAGCAGCTTAGATCCAGGGGGCTACTACGAGCAGTACTTC.

The chain is built from TRBV2 and TRBJ2-1, with 8 positions matching TRBD2. The V gene end was trimmed by 7 bases and the J gene end by 7 bases; junction bases not matched to a gene: 9. The CDR3 spans 14 residues. Germline V gives CDR1 SNHLY, CDR2 FYNNEI. This chain's CDR3 is CASNVAGGTNEQFF. In DNA form, the CDR3 reads TGTGCCAGCAACGTGGCGGGAGGTACGAATGAGCAGTTCTTC.

Only one count was recorded for this clone. V and J are TRBV10-3 and TRBJ1-1; TRBD1 might be the D (5 bases). The germline V gene has CDR1 ENHRY and CDR2 SYGVKD. V dropped 6 bases and J dropped 1 base, with 15 bases sitting between them. The CDR3 has 15 residues. The CDR3 loop is CAIRDTGLPNTEAFF. The CDR3 DNA reads TGTGCCATCAGGGACACGGGACTCCCGAACACTGAAGCTTTCTTT.

The chain employs TRBV29-1 and TRBJ2-2, with D tentatively TRBD1 (6 bases). CDR3 length equals 11 residues. V lost 4 bases and J 6 bases, leaving 6 bases between the germline ends. Germline loops: CDR1 SQVTM, CDR2 ANQGSEA. The CDR3 here is CSVGGPGELFF. Written as DNA, the CDR3 is TGCAGCGTTGGGGGGCCCGGGGAGCTGTTTTTT.

The rearrangement uses TRBV28 and TRBJ1-2; no clear D gene. Germline CDR1 and CDR2: MDHEN and SYDVKM. The V and J ends lost 10 bases and 3 bases respectively, with 15 bases between them. This CDR3 is 13 amino acids long. This CDR3 reads CAIPIGVYYGYTF. The CDR3 DNA reads TGTGCCATTCCCATCGGGGTTTACTATGGCTACACCTTC.

V usage is TRBV18 and J usage is TRBJ2-7; D is unresolved. Deletions cut 0 bases from V and 4 bases from J, with 7 bases between. CDR3 size: 13 residues. In germline, CDR1 is KGHSH, CDR2 LQKENI. This chain's CDR3 is CASSPPESYEQYF. DNA for the CDR3: TGTGCCAGCTCACCACCGGAGAGTTACGAGCAGTACTTC.

This clone was counted only a few times. The V gene is TRBV5-4, the J gene TRBJ2-5, with 8 bases lining up with TRBD2. The V gene's germline CDR1 is SGHNT and CDR2 YYREEE (reference sequence). V shed 3 bases, J shed 2 bases, and the junction held 3 bases outside the gene matches. CDR3 length equals 14 residues. DNA for the CDR3: TGTGCCAGCAGCTCCCGACTAGCGCAAGAGACCCAGTACTTC. Amino acid sequence: CASSSRLAQETQYF.

The J gene is TRBJ2-7, the V gene TRBV5-6; D not certain. CDR3 size: 12 residues. V was cut by 2 bases and J by 3 bases, with 6 bases left in between. From germline, CDR1 is SGHDT and CDR2 YYEEEE. Here the CDR3 DNA reads TGTGCCAGCAGCTTTCAGAACTACGAGCAGTACTTC. This codes for CASSFQNYEQYF.

The gene calls are TRBV6-1 and TRBJ2-7; D unresolved. The CDR3 has 14 residues. V lost 2 bases and J lost 3, with 11 bases in between. Germline loops: CDR1 MNHNS, CDR2 SASEGT. The CDR3 nucleotides are TGTGCCAGCAGTGAAACTTACTCAGACTACGAGCAGTACTTC. This translates into CASSETYSDYEQYF.

The chain carries TRBV19 and TRBJ2-7; a possible D gene is TRBD1 (6 bases). The CDR3 runs 13 residues. Trimming took 3 bases from V and 3 from J, leaving 9 bases between them. Germline V gene lookup returns CDR1 LNHDA and CDR2 SQIVND (reference sequence). CDR3 DNA sequence: TGTGCCAGTAGTATTACAGGGAACTACGAGCAGTACTTC. This gives the protein CASSITGNYEQYF.

The chain recombines TRBV11-2 with TRBJ1-2; D ambiguous. V gave up 0 bases and J gave up 7 bases, with 9 bases separating them. Per germline, CDR1 SGHAT and CDR2 FQNNGV. There are 13 residues in the CDR3. CDR3 sequence: CASSLEWASGYTF. The CDR3 nucleotides are TGTGCCAGCAGCTTAGAATGGGCCTCTGGCTACACCTTC.

This chain uses TRBV4-1 with TRBJ1-2; no clear D gene. V was cut by 2 bases and J by 0 bases, with 7 bases left in between. This CDR3 has 14 amino acids. The germline gives CDR1 MGHRA, CDR2 YSYEKL. CDR3 DNA sequence: TGCGCCAGCAGCCAACTCAAAGCTAACTATGGCTACACCTTC. This codes for CASSQLKANYGYTF.

The rearrangement links TRBV11-2 to TRBJ1-3; 8 bases match TRBD1. Per germline, CDR1 SGHAT and CDR2 FQNNGV. CDR3 length: 15 residues. Unmatched junction bases numbered 5, after V lost 5 bases and J lost 2 bases. The CDR3 DNA reads as TGTGCCAGCAGCACGGACAGGGATCCTGGAAACACCATATATTTT. Amino acid sequence: CASSTDRDPGNTIYF.

The CDR3 spells CASSLPGGQVGTF. DNA of the CDR3: TGTGCCAGCAGCTTGCCAGGGGGACAGGTGGGGACCTTC. The chain recombines TRBV5-6 with TRBJ1-2; 8 nucleotides line up with TRBD1. Germline V gene sequence: CDR1 SGHDT, CDR2 YYEEEE. CDR3 size: 13 residues. After removal of 1 base from V and 14 bases from J, the junction contained 10 bases not matched to a gene. The variable domain in full, with the rest retrieved from reference TRBV5-6 and TRBJ1-2, is DAGVTQSPTHLIKTRGQQVTLRCSPKSGHDTVSWYQQALGQGPQFIFQYYEEEERQRGNFPDRFSGHQFPNYSSELNVNALLLGDSALYLCASSLPGGQVGTFGSGTRLTVV.